This TCR beta chain comes out of a study of CD8 T cells in Susac syndrome. Control patients had untreated stable or active relapsing-remitting multiple sclerosis by revised McDonald criteria. This CDR3 spans 16 amino acids. Germline CDR1 reads SEHNR; CDR2 reads FQNEAQ (reference sequence). With V trimmed by 4 bases and J by 9 bases, 12 bases remained unmatched. With random hexamers, reverse transcription was performed on about 0.5 to 1 ug of RNA. One entry per CDR3 protein results from TCRdb running MiXCR on the immunoSEQ multiplex PCR reads. The sample gives tens of thousands of distinct CDR3 sequences, 93% of which show up once; roughly 0.5% is in the top ten.

The clonotype comes from a human donor with multiple sclerosis. Specimen: CD8+ T cells from PBMCs. This chain uses TRBV7-9 with TRBJ1-6; 7 nucleotides line up with TRBD1. The CDR3 loop is CASSYTGEPGFSPLHF. The CDR3 nucleotides read TGTGCCAGCAGCTATACAGGGGAACCGGGGTTTTCACCCCTCCACTTT.